A selection of T cell receptor beta chains follows, all from one sample in a study of cytomegalovirus exposure and HLA in healthy donors. Using immunoSEQ multiplex PCR, the repertoire was profiled, and TCRdb retains in-frame clones only, with some absent. The sample lists fewer than 250,000 clones; roughly 81% were seen once. Sequencing used PBMCs. These receptors were obtained from a woman in her twenties or thirties in good health and CMV-seropositive. Both conserved end residues are part of each CDR3. A D gene is named only where the DNA matches it firmly. A clone size is listed for some rows: how often the clone was seen (once, few, many), or a class if it is expanded.

v_gene: TRBV28; d_gene: TRBD1; j_gene: TRBJ2-7; abundance: .; CDR3aa: CASSAYFPSLSGTGHYEQYF; CDR3nt: TGTGCCAGCAGTGCCTATTTCCCAAGCCTGTCCGGGACAGGTCACTACGAGCAGTACTTC
v_gene: TRBV6-6; d_gene: .; j_gene: TRBJ1-4; abundance: .; CDR3aa: CASTLPPGFPNEKLFF; CDR3nt: TGTGCCAGCACCCTTCCCCCGGGGTTCCCCAATGAAAAACTGTTTTTT
v_gene: TRBV7-8; d_gene: TRBD2; j_gene: TRBJ2-5; abundance: .; CDR3aa: CASSRTTAGVVGETQYF; CDR3nt: TGTGCCAGCAGCCGAACGACAGCGGGAGTAGTGGGAGAGACCCAGTACTTC
v_gene: TRBV11-2; d_gene: TRBD2; j_gene: TRBJ2-1; abundance: .; CDR3aa: CASSLVLAGGGNEQFF; CDR3nt: TGTGCCAGCAGCTTAGTTTTAGCGGGAGGGGGCAATGAGCAGTTCTTC
v_gene: TRBV7-6; d_gene: .; j_gene: TRBJ1-2; abundance: once; CDR3aa: CASSPGGNGYTF; CDR3nt: TGTGCCAGCAGCCCCGGGGGTAATGGCTACACCTTC
v_gene: TRBV11-2; d_gene: .; j_gene: TRBJ2-1; abundance: .; CDR3aa: CASRPIRTHGEQFF; CDR3nt: TGTGCCAGCAGACCAATACGGACTCATGGTGAGCAGTTCTTC
v_gene: TRBV9; d_gene: .; j_gene: TRBJ2-3; abundance: .; CDR3aa: CASSVGRGGTDTQYF; CDR3nt: TGTGCCAGCAGCGTAGGCAGGGGGGGCACAGATACGCAGTATTTT
v_gene: TRBV12-5; d_gene: TRBD1; j_gene: TRBJ2-1; abundance: .; CDR3aa: CASGFNPRDRAYNEQFF; CDR3nt: TGTGCTAGTGGTTTCAACCCCCGGGACAGGGCTTACAATGAGCAGTTCTTC
v_gene: TRBV11-2; d_gene: .; j_gene: TRBJ2-7; abundance: .; CDR3aa: CASSLGWAGAGYEQYF; CDR3nt: TGTGCCAGCAGCTTAGGCTGGGCAGGGGCCGGTTACGAGCAGTACTTC
v_gene: TRBV11-2; d_gene: TRBD2; j_gene: TRBJ2-1; abundance: .; CDR3aa: CASSVSGRDNEQFF; CDR3nt: TGTGCCAGCAGCGTATCGGGGAGGGACAATGAGCAGTTCTTC
v_gene: TRBV5-1; d_gene: TRBD2; j_gene: TRBJ2-1; abundance: .; CDR3aa: CASSQKGTSAYNEQFF; CDR3nt: TGCGCCAGCAGCCAAAAAGGGACTAGCGCTTACAATGAGCAGTTCTTC
v_gene: TRBV4-1; d_gene: TRBD2; j_gene: TRBJ2-1; abundance: .; CDR3aa: CASSQGTGGDLRFF; CDR3nt: TGCGCCAGCAGCCAAGGAACGGGAGGGGACTTGCGGTTCTTC
v_gene: TRBV19; d_gene: TRBD1; j_gene: TRBJ2-7; abundance: .; CDR3aa: CASSTGQGYQQYF; CDR3nt: TGTGCCAGTAGTACCGGACAGGGTTATCAACAGTACTTC
v_gene: TRBV5-6; d_gene: .; j_gene: TRBJ2-7; abundance: few; CDR3aa: CASSLVVGPTAYEQYF; CDR3nt: TGTGCCAGCAGCTTGGTGGTGGGGCCGACCGCCTACGAGCAGTACTTC
v_gene: TRBV19; d_gene: TRBD1; j_gene: TRBJ2-7; abundance: few; CDR3aa: CASSTGTGSYEQYF; CDR3nt: TGTGCCAGTAGTACCGGGACAGGGTCCTACGAGCAGTACTTC
v_gene: TRBV27; d_gene: TRBD2; j_gene: TRBJ2-5; abundance: .; CDR3aa: CASSPWGSGIQETQYF; CDR3nt: TGTGCCAGCAGTCCCTGGGGTAGCGGGATTCAAGAGACCCAGTACTTC
v_gene: TRBV5-1; d_gene: .; j_gene: TRBJ1-2; abundance: .; CDR3aa: CASSLDRDYGYTF; CDR3nt: TGCGCCAGCAGCTTGGACAGGGACTATGGCTACACCTTC
v_gene: TRBV19; d_gene: TRBD1; j_gene: TRBJ1-2; abundance: .; CDR3aa: CASNGTAETYGYTF; CDR3nt: TGTGCCAGTAATGGGACAGCGGAAACCTATGGCTACACCTTC
v_gene: TRBV9; d_gene: .; j_gene: TRBJ1-6; abundance: .; CDR3aa: CASSVEGGGSPLHF; CDR3nt: TGTGCCAGCAGCGTAGAGGGGGGGGGTTCACCCCTCCACTTT
v_gene: TRBV6-4; d_gene: .; j_gene: TRBJ2-7; abundance: .; CDR3aa: CASSDSKRDIGEVGEQYF; CDR3nt: TGTGCCAGCAGTGACTCCAAGCGGGACATTGGGGAAGTGGGCGAGCAGTACTTC
v_gene: TRBV11-3; d_gene: .; j_gene: TRBJ2-5; abundance: .; CDR3aa: CASSLVTGLFEETQYF; CDR3nt: TGTGCCAGCAGCTTAGTAACAGGGCTTTTTGAAGAGACCCAGTACTTC
v_gene: TRBV19; d_gene: TRBD1; j_gene: TRBJ2-7; abundance: once; CDR3aa: CASSGDSPYEQYF; CDR3nt: TGTGCCAGTAGTGGGGACAGTCCCTACGAGCAGTACTTC
v_gene: TRBV25-1; d_gene: TRBD2; j_gene: TRBJ2-1; abundance: once; CDR3aa: CASGRGDYNEQFF; CDR3nt: TGTGCCAGCGGTCGGGGGGATTACAATGAGCAGTTCTTC
v_gene: TRBV12-5; d_gene: .; j_gene: TRBJ1-1; abundance: .; CDR3aa: CASGLGQAEAFF; CDR3nt: TGTGCTAGTGGTTTGGGACAAGCTGAAGCTTTCTTT
v_gene: TRBV11-2; d_gene: .; j_gene: TRBJ2-6; abundance: .; CDR3aa: CASSLVGDGANVLTF; CDR3nt: TGTGCCAGCAGCTTAGTGGGAGATGGGGCCAACGTCCTGACTTTC
v_gene: TRBV7-9; d_gene: TRBD1; j_gene: TRBJ2-7; abundance: .; CDR3aa: CSSSLALGQVSYEQYF; CDR3nt: TGTTCCAGCAGCTTAGCGCTCGGACAGGTATCCTACGAGCAGTACTTC
v_gene: TRBV4-1; d_gene: TRBD1; j_gene: TRBJ2-7; abundance: few; CDR3aa: CASSPGGAEAYEQYF; CDR3nt: TGCGCCAGCTCCCCAGGGGGAGCGGAGGCCTACGAGCAGTACTTC
v_gene: TRBV5-4; d_gene: .; j_gene: TRBJ1-2; abundance: .; CDR3aa: CASSFRAGADYGYTF; CDR3nt: TGTGCCAGCAGCTTCAGGGCGGGGGCTGACTATGGCTACACCTTC
v_gene: TRBV5-5; d_gene: TRBD2; j_gene: TRBJ2-2; abundance: few; CDR3aa: CASSLSASGANTGELFF; CDR3nt: TGTGCCAGCAGCTTGTCGGCTAGCGGGGCGAACACCGGGGAGCTGTTTTTT
v_gene: TRBV7-9; d_gene: TRBD1; j_gene: TRBJ1-2; abundance: .; CDR3aa: CASSAGQGEEGYTF; CDR3nt: TGTGCCAGCAGCGCGGGACAGGGGGAAGAGGGCTACACCTTC
v_gene: TRBV6-1; d_gene: TRBD2; j_gene: TRBJ2-7; abundance: .; CDR3aa: CASSEALGGEGSYEQYF; CDR3nt: TGTGCCAGCAGTGAAGCGCTAGGAGGGGAGGGTTCCTACGAGCAGTACTTC
v_gene: TRBV27; d_gene: .; j_gene: TRBJ1-3; abundance: .; CDR3aa: CASSLSLGSAIYF; CDR3nt: TGTGCCAGCAGTCTATCGCTAGGGAGTGCCATATATTTT
v_gene: TRBV5-4; d_gene: .; j_gene: TRBJ2-1; abundance: few; CDR3aa: CASSLARNEQFF; CDR3nt: TGTGCCAGCAGCTTGGCGAGGAATGAGCAGTTCTTC
v_gene: TRBV4-1; d_gene: TRBD1; j_gene: TRBJ2-3; abundance: .; CDR3aa: CASNPGQGVTDTQYF; CDR3nt: TGCGCCAGCAACCCAGGACAGGGGGTAACAGATACGCAGTATTTT
v_gene: TRBV6-1; d_gene: TRBD1; j_gene: TRBJ2-7; abundance: .; CDR3aa: CASSSGQPSSEQYF; CDR3nt: TGTGCCAGCAGTTCGGGACAGCCTAGCTCCGAGCAGTACTTC
v_gene: TRBV27; d_gene: TRBD1; j_gene: TRBJ2-2; abundance: few; CDR3aa: CASSPPTGSGTGELFF; CDR3nt: TGTGCCAGCAGTCCACCGACAGGGTCGGGCACCGGGGAGCTGTTTTTT